The 12 T cell receptor beta chains presented below share a single source sample, sequenced in a study of cytomegalovirus exposure and HLA in healthy donors. Vbeta (60) and Jbeta (13) primers were used in the PCR. Assay used: immunoSEQ multiplex PCR; TCRdb lists only in-frame clones, some missing. The sample holds approximately 160,000 clones, roughly 87% seen once. Sequencing used PBMCs. The receptors were gathered from a man aged 25 to 45 in good health and CMV-seropositive.

As concerns this clone: One junction end does not reproduce the germline sequence, and a read error may be involved. V usage is TRBV5-1 and J usage is TRBJ2-6, with D maybe TRBD1 (5 bases). Germline V lookup: CDR1 SGHRS, CDR2 YFSETQ. CDR3 size: 18 residues. CDR3: CASSSNQAFSSGANGLTF. The CDR3 coding sequence is TGCGCCAGCAGCTCGAATCAGGCTTTTTCCTCTGGGGCCAACGGCCTGACTTTC.

The chain's CDR3 is CAWSADITTNEKLFF. CDR3 coding DNA: TGTGCCTGGAGTGCGGACATTACAACTAATGAAAAACTGTTTTTT. The rearrangement uses TRBV30 and TRBJ1-4; TRBD1 is a possible D gene (5 bases). Trimming shortened V by 1 base and J by 0 bases, and 9 bases separated the two germline ends. The CDR3 loop spans 15 amino acids. Germline V gene lookup returns CDR1 GTSNPN and CDR2 SVGIG (reference sequence).

This clone was counted a few times. This chain uses TRBV2 with TRBJ2-1, with 8 bases fitting TRBD1. CDR3 length equals 15 residues. Looked up from germline, CDR1 is SNHLY and CDR2 is FYNNEI. V shed 4 bases and J 9 bases; nucleotides not matched to a gene: 11. The CDR3: CASSVQDRASGEQFF. CDR3 coding DNA: TGTGCCAGCAGTGTTCAGGACAGGGCCTCTGGTGAGCAGTTCTTC.

The rearrangement links TRBV5-1 to TRBJ2-2; tentatively, D is TRBD1 (6 bases). V shed 7 bases and J shed 2 bases, with 15 bases lying between them. This CDR3 is built from 15 residues. From germline, CDR1 is SGHRS and CDR2 YFSETQ. CDR3 bases: TGCGCCAGCGGCTCCGGGACAACAAACACCGGGGAGCTGTTTTTT. It translates to CASGSGTTNTGELFF.

This chain links TRBV7-2 with TRBJ2-7; no reliable D call. The CDR3 sequence is 15 residues long. Germline V gene sequence: CDR1 SGHTA, CDR2 FQGNSA. Between the trimmed V and J ends, which lost 1 base and 3 bases, there was a span of 13 bases. The CDR3 reads CASSLGPVRNYEQYF. The DNA of the CDR3 is TGTGCCAGCAGCTTAGGGCCGGTGCGGAACTACGAGCAGTACTTC.

The chain employs TRBV13 and TRBJ2-7; 7 nucleotides align to TRBD2. The CDR3 spans 15 residues. V gave up 5 bases and J gave up 1 base; unmatched junction bases: 8. CDR1 is PRHDT, CDR2 FYEKMQ, per germline (reference sequence). The CDR3 DNA follows: TGTGCCAGCAGCCTCAGCGGGGAAGCATCCTACGAGCAGTACTTC. Translating it yields CASSLSGEASYEQYF.

This sequence joins TRBV2 and TRBJ2-2; D unclear. The CDR3 is 14 residues long. CDR1 and CDR2 from the germline V gene are SNHLY and FYNNEI. The V end was cut by 2 bases, the J end by 1 base, with 5 bases between. The CDR3 nucleotides are TGTGCCAGCAGTGAACAGCGGAACACCGGGGAGCTGTTTTTT. Encoded protein: CASSEQRNTGELFF.

The chain couples TRBV4-1 to TRBJ1-2; 10 bases match TRBD1. This CDR3 contains 16 residues. The V gene end was trimmed by 2 bases and the J gene end by 5 bases; junction bases not matched to a gene: 8. The germline gives CDR1 MGHRA, CDR2 YSYEKL. The CDR3 nucleotides read TGCGCCAGCAGCCAAAGTTCGGGACAGGGGATTTATGGCTACACCTTC. Translation gives CASSQSSGQGIYGYTF.

This clone showed up just once. V is TRBV19 and J is TRBJ2-7; D not resolved. Germline loops: CDR1 LNHDA, CDR2 SQIVND (reference sequence). The ends were cut back, 3 bases at V and 3 bases at J, with 15 bases in the middle. This CDR3 region has 15 residues. The CDR3 nucleotides are TGTGCCAGTAGTATTATTACCGCTACCTTCTACGAGCAGTACTTC. Its protein product is CASSIITATFYEQYF.

This chain links TRBV28 with TRBJ2-1; perhaps TRBD2 as D (6 bases). The CDR3 spans 11 residues. Germline-derived CDR1 and CDR2 are MDHEN and SYDVKM. V was trimmed by 6 bases and J by 10 bases, leaving 10 bases between them. CDR3: CASRASGEQFF. The CDR3, as DNA: TGTGCCAGCAGGGCCAGCGGGGAGCAGTTCTTC.

V and J are TRBV11-3 and TRBJ2-1, with unresolved D. The CDR3 length is 13 residues. The germline gives CDR1 SGHNT, CDR2 YENEEA. The germline V and J ends were trimmed by 0 bases and 8 bases, with 8 bases remaining between them. This chain's CDR3 is CASSLEGSDEQFF. The DNA for the CDR3 is TGTGCCAGCAGCTTAGAGGGCTCGGATGAGCAGTTCTTC.

The chain employs TRBV7-9 and TRBJ2-3; 9 nucleotides match TRBD1. The CDR3 extends over 15 amino acids. CDR1 is SEHNR, CDR2 FQNEAQ, per germline (reference sequence). J gave up 5 bases and V 1 base, and 4 bases lay outside the gene matches. The CDR3 sequence is CASSLDRGQRDTQYF. The CDR3 DNA follows: TGTGCCAGCAGCTTAGACAGGGGGCAAAGAGATACGCAGTATTTT.